The 6 T cell receptor beta chains given below trace back to one sample, sequenced in a study of shared clonotypes between healthy human individuals. CD8 cells regarded as naive lacked CD45RO, were positively chosen for CCR7, and omitted terminally differentiated effector memory CD45RA+ cells. Using immunoSEQ multiplex PCR, the repertoire was profiled, and TCRdb retains in-frame clones only, with some absent. The sample includes around 2.1 million clones, about 92% of them seen just once. Sequencing input: naive CD8+ T cells from PBMCs. All receptors come from a man aged 18 to 30 in good health. Some clones in this sample may be carry-over from other donors' samples.

The chain is built from TRBV11-3 and TRBJ2-3; D may match TRBD1 or TRBD2 (5 bases each). This CDR3 is built from 13 residues. CDR1 is SGHNT and CDR2 is YENEEA in the germline V gene. V was clipped by 5 bases and J by 6 bases, with 12 bases between them. CDR3 amino acids: CASSGGVSDTQYF. The DNA for the CDR3 is TGTGCCAGCAGCGGGGGAGTCTCGGATACGCAGTATTTT.

The V gene is TRBV13, the J gene TRBJ2-7; 9 bases line up with TRBD2. Germline V gene data show CDR1 as PRHDT and CDR2 as FYEKMQ (reference sequence). The CDR3 sequence is 17 residues long. Trimming removed 5 bases from V and 4 bases from J; junction bases left unmatched: 15. The CDR3 region is CASSPKRREGPGYEQYF. The CDR3 DNA reads as TGTGCCAGCAGCCCGAAAAGGCGGGAGGGCCCGGGTTACGAGCAGTACTTC.

This clone was picked up a small number of times. This rearrangement joins TRBV10-3 to TRBJ1-1; D is perhaps TRBD1 (5 bases). Looked up from germline, CDR1 is ENHRY and CDR2 is SYGVKD. There are 13 residues in the CDR3. Deletions cut 8 bases from V and 0 bases from J, with 10 bases between. This CDR3 reads CAIGAGLNTEAFF. DNA of the CDR3: TGTGCCATCGGGGCAGGGCTGAACACTGAAGCTTTCTTT.

This clone has just one count. This chain links TRBV7-9 with TRBJ2-2; 7 bases line up with TRBD1. The CDR3 length is 13 residues. Germline CDR1 SEHNR, CDR2 FQNEAQ (reference sequence). After removal of 5 bases from V and 3 bases from J, the junction contained 0 bases not matched to a gene. The CDR3 DNA sequence: TGTGCCAGCAGCGGACAGGACACCGGGGAGCTGTTTTTT. Its translation is CASSGQDTGELFF.

Here the CDR3 reads CASSPFYGHEQYF. The CDR3 nucleotides read TGTGCCAGCAGCCCGTTTTACGGACACGAGCAGTACTTC. The genes are TRBV5-4 and TRBJ2-7; D is uncertain. The CDR3 is made up of 13 amino acids. Trimming left V 4 bases short and J 5 bases short, with 13 bases between. From germline, CDR1 is SGHNT and CDR2 YYREEE (reference sequence).

This clone has just one count. V usage is TRBV13 and J usage is TRBJ1-1; 9 bases match TRBD1. Germline CDR1 is PRHDT and CDR2 is FYEKMQ (reference sequence). V was pared by 5 bases and J by 4 bases, with 11 bases of the junction left unmatched. The CDR3 totals 16 residues. The CDR3 region is CASSPTGGELLTEAFF. In nucleotides, the CDR3 is TGTGCCAGCAGCCCGACAGGGGGTGAGCTTCTCACTGAAGCTTTCTTT.